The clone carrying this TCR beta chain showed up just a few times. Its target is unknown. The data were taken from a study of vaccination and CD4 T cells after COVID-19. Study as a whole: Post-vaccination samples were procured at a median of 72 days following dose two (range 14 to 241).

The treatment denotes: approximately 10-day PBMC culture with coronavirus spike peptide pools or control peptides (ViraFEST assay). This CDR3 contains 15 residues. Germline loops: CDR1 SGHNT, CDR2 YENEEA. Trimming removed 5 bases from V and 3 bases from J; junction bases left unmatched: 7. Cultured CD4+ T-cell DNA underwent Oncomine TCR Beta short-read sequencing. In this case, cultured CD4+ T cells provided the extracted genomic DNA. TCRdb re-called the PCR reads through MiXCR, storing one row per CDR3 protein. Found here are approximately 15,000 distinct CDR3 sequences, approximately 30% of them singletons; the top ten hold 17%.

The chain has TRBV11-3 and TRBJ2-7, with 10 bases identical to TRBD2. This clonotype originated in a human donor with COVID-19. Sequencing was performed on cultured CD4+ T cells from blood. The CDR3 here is CASSHRLAGRYEQYF. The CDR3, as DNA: TGTGCCAGCAGCCACCGACTAGCGGGTCGCTACGAGCAGTACTTC.